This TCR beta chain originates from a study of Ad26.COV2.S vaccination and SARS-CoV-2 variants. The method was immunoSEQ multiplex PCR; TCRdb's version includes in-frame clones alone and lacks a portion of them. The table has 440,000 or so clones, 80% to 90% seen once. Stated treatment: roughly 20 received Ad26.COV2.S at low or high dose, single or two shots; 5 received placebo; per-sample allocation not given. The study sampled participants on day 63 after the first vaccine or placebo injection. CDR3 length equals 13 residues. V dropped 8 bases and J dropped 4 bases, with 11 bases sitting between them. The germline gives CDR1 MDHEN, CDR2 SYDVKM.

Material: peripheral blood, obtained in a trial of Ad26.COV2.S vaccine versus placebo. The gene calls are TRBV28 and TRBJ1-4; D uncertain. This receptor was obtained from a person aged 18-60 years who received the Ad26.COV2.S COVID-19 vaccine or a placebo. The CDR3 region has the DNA TGTGCCAGCTGCATGGGCCGTAATGAAAAACTGTTTTTT. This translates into CASCMGRNEKLFF.